This T cell receptor beta chain emerged from a study of cytomegalovirus exposure and HLA in healthy donors. The sample holds a few counts of this clone. The antigen remains unidentified. Study-level results: Equally common other TCR beta chains were less clonally expanded than HLA-associated ones, a later analysis found. Sequencing had likely introduced a cluster of highly shared sequence variants as an artifact. Versus the approximately 700-donor mean, an Asian-associated ancestry cluster reportedly showed fewer N-insertions in a later analysis. Later analysis identified around 15,000 TCR beta sequences associated with HLA alleles, using a false discovery rate threshold of 0.05.

The study ran its PCR with 60 Vbeta and 13 Jbeta primers. Some clones are missing from TCRdb's copy, which holds only in-frame ones; the method was immunoSEQ multiplex PCR. Of 85,000 to 90,000 clones detected, roughly 66% appear once; the ten largest clones hold roughly 2.2%. This sequence originates from a man younger than 40 in good health and CMV-seronegative. Material: PBMCs.

The CDR3 nucleotides are TGTGCCAGTAGTTCACCCGGGGGCCGGGAGACTAGCGGGAGGAACACCGGGGAGCTGTTTTTT. It yields the protein CASSSPGGRETSGRNTGELFF. This sequence joins TRBV19 and TRBJ2-2; 12 nucleotides align to TRBD2. Per the germline V gene, CDR1 is LNHDA and CDR2 is SQIVND (reference sequence). The J segment lost 1 base and the V segment lost 5 bases, leaving 17 bases of the junction unmatched. The CDR3 is made up of 21 amino acids.